These 18 T cell receptor beta chains originate from one sample sequenced in a study of blood T cell repertoires in COVID-19. Repertoires were generated with immunoSEQ multiplex PCR, while TCRdb's copy carries only in-frame clones and drops some. The sample lists 300,000 or so clones; 90% were seen once. The sample taken for sequencing was PBMCs or T cells enriched from blood (not recorded which). The origin of the receptors is a woman in her twenties or thirties who had recovered from COVID-19.

The chain joins TRBV5-1 to TRBJ2-7; 11 nucleotides align to TRBD2. The germline V gene encodes CDR1 SGHRS and CDR2 YFSETQ. The J segment lost 2 bases and the V segment lost 8 bases, leaving 3 bases of the junction unmatched. The CDR3 is 13 amino acids. The CDR3 reads CASKLAGAYEQYF. In DNA, the CDR3 is TGCGCCAGTAAACTAGCGGGAGCCTACGAGCAGTACTTC.

This chain connects TRBV5-1 to TRBJ2-1, with 8 bases identical to TRBD2. The V gene end was trimmed by 4 bases and the J gene end by 8 bases; junction bases not matched to a gene: 11. The germline V gene encodes CDR1 SGHRS and CDR2 YFSETQ. The CDR3 totals 15 residues. The CDR3 DNA sequence: TGCGCCAGCAGCCCACTAGCGGTAGGCGGCGATGAGCAGTTCTTC. Translating it yields CASSPLAVGGDEQFF.

The chain recombines TRBV7-2 with TRBJ2-1; 7 nucleotides match TRBD1. The CDR3 has 15 amino acids. Looked up from germline, CDR1 is SGHTA and CDR2 is FQGNSA. J lost 5 bases, V lost 1 base, and 5 bases had no gene match. CDR3 DNA: TGTGCCAGCAGCTTAGGGCAGGGGGATCACAATGAGCAGTTCTTC. This sequence encodes CASSLGQGDHNEQFF.

About this clone itself: Different DNA sequences within this sample yield the same CDR3. CDR3 loop: CASSPGTGPYEQYF. CDR3 bases: TGTGCCAGCAGTCCCGGGACAGGGCCCTACGAGCAGTACTTC. The chain uses TRBV28 and TRBJ2-7; 9 bases line up with TRBD1. After removal of 5 bases from V and 2 bases from J, the junction contained 4 bases not matched to a gene. The CDR3 spans 14 residues. Per the germline V gene, CDR1 is MDHEN and CDR2 is SYDVKM. The entire variable domain, with the rest obtained from reference TRBV28 and TRBJ2-7, is as follows: DVKVTQSSRYLVKRTGEKVFLECVQDMDHENMFWYRQDPGLGLRLIYFSYDVKMKEKGDIPEGYSVSREKKERFSLILESASTNQTSMYLCASSPGTGPYEQYFGPGTRLTVT.

The chain carries TRBV5-3 and TRBJ2-2; 15 bases fit TRBD2. TRBV5-3 qualifies as an ORF whose function is uncertain. Trimming took 4 bases from V and 5 from J; bases not matched to a gene: 9. The CDR3 runs to 18 residues. DNA for the CDR3: TGTGCCAGAAGCCAGCGGACTAGCGGGAGGGCCAGAACCGGGGAGCTGTTTTTT. Protein sequence: CARSQRTSGRARTGELFF.

The rearrangement links TRBV30 to TRBJ2-7; 8 bases map to TRBD1. The CDR3 sequence is 11 residues long. The trim removed 5 bases at V and 6 bases at J, leaving 3 bases unmatched. The germline gives CDR1 GTSNPN, CDR2 SVGIG (reference sequence). DNA of the CDR3: TGTGCCTGGGACAGGGGACCCGAGCAGTACTTC. Encoded protein: CAWDRGPEQYF.

The CDR3 here is CASKVAARTEAFF. The DNA for the CDR3 is TGTGCCAGCAAAGTGGCAGCGCGGACTGAAGCTTTCTTT. The J gene is TRBJ1-1, the V gene TRBV6-5; D uncertain. V lost 7 bases to trimming and J lost 5 bases, with 14 bases between them. This CDR3 has 13 residues. The germline CDR1 and CDR2 sequences are MNHEY and SVGAGI.

V gene TRBV6-5 combines with J gene TRBJ1-5; 8 bases are shared with TRBD1. Germline V gene sequence: CDR1 MNHEY, CDR2 SVGAGI. The CDR3 sequence is 13 residues long. The J segment lost 6 bases and the V segment lost 8 bases, leaving 6 bases of the junction unmatched. Here the CDR3 reads CASHQGAVQPQHF. CDR3 sequence (DNA): TGTGCCAGCCACCAGGGGGCGGTTCAGCCCCAGCATTTT.

This chain joins TRBV6-2 or TRBV6-3 and TRBJ1-5; D not certain. Germline CDR1 and CDR2: MNHEY and SVGEGT. V lost 4 bases to trimming and J lost 3 bases, with 7 bases between them. The CDR3 contains 13 residues. The CDR3 DNA follows: TGTGCCAGCAGTTTGGCACCCAATCAGCCCCAGCATTTT. Translation gives CASSLAPNQPQHF.

This clone was recorded a few times. V gene TRBV7-8 combines with J gene TRBJ2-1, with a tentative D call TRBD2 (6 bases). CDR3 length equals 12 residues. In germline, CDR1 is SGHVS, CDR2 FQNEAQ. V was cut by 3 bases and J by 9 bases, with 9 bases left in between. CDR3 DNA: TGTGCCAGCAGCTTTGGGGGAGGTGAGCAGTTCTTC. Protein sequence: CASSFGGGEQFF.

In the case of this clone: One end of the junction varies from germline; a read error may be responsible. The chain links TRBV19 to TRBJ2-5; possibly TRBD1 for D (5 bases). The length of the CDR3 is 14 residues. CDR1 and CDR2 from the germline V gene are LNHDA and SQIVND (reference sequence). DNA for the CDR3: TGTGCCAGTACTATAACAGGCGGCCAAGAGACCCAGTACTTC. Residues: CASTITGGQETQYF.

The chain combines TRBV5-1 with TRBJ2-3, with a weak D call TRBD2 (5 bases). The V end lost 0 bases, the J end lost 1 base, and 9 bases lay between the germline ends. The CDR3 is 15 amino acids. Germline CDR1 SGHRS, CDR2 YFSETQ. The CDR3 nucleotides are TGCGCCAGCAGCTTGGATGGACTCCGCACAGATACGCAGTATTTT. Translated: CASSLDGLRTDTQYF.

The rearrangement links TRBV28 to TRBJ1-1; D is unresolved. V was trimmed by 3 bases and J by 3 bases, leaving 11 bases between them. The germline V gene has CDR1 MDHEN and CDR2 SYDVKM. The CDR3 is 14 residues long. This chain's CDR3 is CASSFSRRDTEAFF. The CDR3, as DNA: TGTGCCAGCAGTTTTTCCAGGCGGGACACTGAAGCTTTCTTT.

The chain recombines TRBV7-2 with TRBJ2-7; weak D call: TRBD1 (5 bases). Germline V gene lookup returns CDR1 SGHTA and CDR2 FQGNSA. The V gene lost 2 bases and the J gene lost 5 bases, with 10 bases spanning the gap. This CDR3 contains 13 residues. CDR3 sequence (DNA): TGTGCCAGCAGCTTAACTATCAGGGACGAGCAGTACTTC. Protein sequence: CASSLTIRDEQYF.

The chain is built from TRBV30 and TRBJ1-1; TRBD1 might be the D (6 bases). The germline V gene encodes CDR1 GTSNPN and CDR2 SVGIG (reference sequence). This CDR3 region has 12 residues. V lost 4 bases and J 4 bases, leaving 10 bases between the germline ends. The CDR3 nucleotides read TGTGCCTGGACCGGACAGAGCACTGAAGCTTTCTTT. It encodes CAWTGQSTEAFF.

The chain combines TRBV3-1 (or the pseudogene TRBV3-2) with TRBJ2-7, with D perhaps TRBD2 (6 bases). This CDR3 is built from 14 residues. Trimming removed 7 bases at V and 3 bases at J, with 16 bases between. Germline V lookup: CDR1 LGHDT, CDR2 YNNKEL (reference sequence). CDR3 sequence reads: CASKDGGNRYEQYF. The CDR3 nucleotides are TGTGCCAGCAAAGACGGAGGGAATCGCTACGAGCAGTACTTC.

The chain is built from TRBV6-5 and TRBJ1-5, with D possibly matching TRBD1 (6 bases). V was pared by 0 bases and J by 5 bases, with 11 bases between. Germline V gene lookup returns CDR1 MNHEY and CDR2 SVGAGI. There are 15 residues in the CDR3. The CDR3 reads CASSYSEDRYQPQHF. The CDR3 DNA reads as TGTGCCAGCAGTTACTCGGAGGACAGATATCAGCCCCAGCATTTT.

This clone was recorded once. V usage is TRBV7-9 and J usage is TRBJ2-3, with TRBD2 as a possible D gene (6 bases). V gave up 4 bases and J gave up 4 bases, with 9 bases separating them. Germline V CDR1 and CDR2: SEHNR, FQNEAQ (reference sequence). CDR3 size: 13 residues. CDR3 region: CASSSGLSDTQYF. The CDR3 nucleotides are TGTGCCAGCAGCTCCGGACTATCAGATACGCAGTATTTT.